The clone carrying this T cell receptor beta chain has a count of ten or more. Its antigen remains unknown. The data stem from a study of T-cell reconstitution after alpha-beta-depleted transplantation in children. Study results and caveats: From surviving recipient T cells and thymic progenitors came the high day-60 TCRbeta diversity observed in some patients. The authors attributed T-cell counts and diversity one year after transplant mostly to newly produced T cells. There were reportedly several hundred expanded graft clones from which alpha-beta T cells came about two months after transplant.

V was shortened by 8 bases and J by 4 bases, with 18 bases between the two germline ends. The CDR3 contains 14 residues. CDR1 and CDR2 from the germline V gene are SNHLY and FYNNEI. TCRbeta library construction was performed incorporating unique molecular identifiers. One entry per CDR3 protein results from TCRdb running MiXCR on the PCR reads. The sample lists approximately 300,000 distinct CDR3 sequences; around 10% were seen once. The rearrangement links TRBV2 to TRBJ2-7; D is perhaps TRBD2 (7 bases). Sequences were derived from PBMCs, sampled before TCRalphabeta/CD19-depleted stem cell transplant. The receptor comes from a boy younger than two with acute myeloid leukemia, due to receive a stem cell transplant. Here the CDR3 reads CASGRGGVTYEQYF. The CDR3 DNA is TGTGCCAGCGGTCGAGGGGGGGTGACGTACGAGCAGTACTTC.